These 20 T cell receptor beta chains came from one sample sequenced in a study of metastatic and nonmetastatic thyroid tumors. TCRdb re-analyzed the PCR reads using MiXCR. The sample has under 4,000 clones, less than 25% seen once. Ahead of thyroid surgery, no patient had received treatment of any kind. Sequencing was done on a sample of tumor tissue. The origin of the receptors is a male donor with papillary thyroid cancer or a benign thyroid nodule (not recorded which). Some clones in this sample may be carry-over from other donors' samples.

Comment on this clone: One end of the junction does not line up with germline, which may come from a read error. This chain uses TRBV5-6 with TRBJ1-2; TRBD1 is a possible D gene (5 bases). This CDR3 region has 15 residues. Looked up from germline, CDR1 is SGHDT and CDR2 is YYEEEE. This chain's CDR3 is CANSLLGVANYGYTF. The CDR3 DNA follows: TGTGCCAACAGCTTGTTGGGGGTAGCTAACTATGGCTACACCTTC.

The rearrangement joins TRBV19 to TRBJ2-5; D may correspond to TRBD1 or TRBD2 (5 bases each). The V gene lost 5 bases and the J gene lost 7 bases, with 23 bases spanning the gap. Germline V gives CDR1 LNHDA, CDR2 SQIVND (reference sequence). This CDR3 has 16 residues. Written as DNA, the CDR3 is TGTGCCAGTAGTGCCCTTGGGCTCCAGCAGAGGGGGACCCAGTACTTC. It codes for CASSALGLQQRGTQYF.

This clone turned up a few times. The junction and the germline gene differ at one end; a read error may be behind it. The chain carries TRBV6-1 and TRBJ1-1, with D hard to call. The germline gives CDR1 MNHNS, CDR2 SASEGT. The CDR3 has 16 residues. Written as DNA, the CDR3 is TGTGCCAGCAGTGAGGCGGGAAGCTACATGAACGCTGAAGCTTTCTTT. Its translation is CASSEAGSYMNAEAFF.

The V gene is TRBV19, the J gene TRBJ1-5; D not resolved. The CDR3 extends over 17 amino acids. The V and J ends lost 6 bases and 0 bases respectively, with 18 bases between them. Germline V gives CDR1 LNHDA, CDR2 SQIVND (reference sequence). CDR3 coding DNA: TGTGCCAGTAGCCTGGGCCCAGCCTCTAATAGCAATCAGCCCCAGCATTTT. This codes for CASSLGPASNSNQPQHF.

In this sample, this clone turned up a few times. The rearrangement uses TRBV28 and TRBJ2-2; TRBD2 agrees at 11 bases. The CDR3 has 16 residues. The V gene end was trimmed by 5 bases and the J gene end by 7 bases; junction bases not matched to a gene: 9. Per germline, CDR1 MDHEN and CDR2 SYDVKM. The DNA for the CDR3 is TGTGCCAGCAGTCCCGTCCGTAGCGGGAGGGTCGGGGAGCTGTTTTTT. Translation: CASSPVRSGRVGELFF.

This clone has more than one count but fewer than ten. This chain uses TRBV6-2 or TRBV6-3 with TRBJ1-2; D is unclear. Per the germline V gene, CDR1 is MNHEY and CDR2 is SVGEGT. This CDR3 comprises 14 residues. Deletions cut 2 bases from V and 6 bases from J, with 13 bases between. The CDR3 DNA follows: TGTGCCAGCAGTTACCACGAGACTATAAATGGCTACACCTTC. It specifies CASSYHETINGYTF.

This clone was observed a few times. The CDR3 DNA is TGTGCCAGCAGTTTGATGGACGCAGGTGGCTCCTACAATGAGCAGTTCTTC. Protein sequence: CASSLMDAGGSYNEQFF. The genes are TRBV27 and TRBJ2-1; no reliable D call. Germline V CDR1 and CDR2: MNHEY, SMNVEV (reference sequence). Between the trimmed V and J ends, which lost 3 bases and 0 bases, there was a span of 15 bases. This CDR3 contains 17 residues.

V and J are TRBV30 and TRBJ2-2; 11 nucleotides agree with TRBD2. CDR1 GTSNPN and CDR2 SVGIG come from the germline V gene (reference sequence). CDR3 length: 16 amino acids. With V trimmed by 1 base and J by 7 bases, 8 bases remained unmatched. The CDR3 loop reads CAWSGGSGRAVGELFF. The DNA for the CDR3 is TGTGCCTGGAGTGGGGGTAGCGGGAGGGCCGTCGGGGAGCTGTTTTTT. Combining the CDR3 with reference TRBV30 and TRBJ2-2 gives the whole variable domain SQTIHQWPATLVQPVGSPLSLECTVEGTSNPNLYWYRQAAGRGLQLLFYSVGIGQISSEVPQNLSASRPQDRQFILSSKKLLLSDSGFYLCAWSGGSGRAVGELFFGEGSRLTVL.

This clone was observed at least ten times. A much larger clone differs by one base, so this may be a read error. This CDR3 is also generated by other DNA sequences in the sample. The chain uses TRBV5-6 and TRBJ2-7, with D maybe TRBD2 (6 bases). This CDR3 comprises 11 residues. Germline V gene sequence: CDR1 SGHDT, CDR2 YYEEEE. The V end lost 6 bases, the J end lost 7 bases, and 11 bases lay between the germline ends. CDR3 in amino acids: CASTSEGEQYF. CDR3 bases: TGTGCCAGCACCTCGGAGGGAGAGCAGTACTTC. The full variable domain, with the rest looked up from reference TRBV5-6 and TRBJ2-7, is DAGVTQSPTHLIKTRGQQVTLRCSPKSGHDTVSWYQQALGQGPQFIFQYYEEEERQRGNFPDRFSGHQFPNYSSELNVNALLLGDSALYLCASTSEGEQYFGPGTRLTVT.

Sample share makes this clone medium-sized (0.01 to 0.1%). The genes are TRBV24-1 and TRBJ2-3; D may be TRBD2 (5 bases). The CDR3 sequence is 11 residues long. CDR1 and CDR2 from the germline V gene are KGHDR and SFDVKD. V dropped 4 bases and J dropped 8 bases, with 6 bases sitting between them. The CDR3 nucleotides are TGTGCCACCAGTGAGGAGGTTACGCAGTATTTT. Amino acids: CATSEEVTQYF.

The chain is built from TRBV15 and TRBJ2-7, with a possible D match to TRBD1 (6 bases). Germline-derived CDR1 and CDR2 are LNHNV and YYDKDF (reference sequence). This CDR3 region has 16 residues. Trimming shortened V by 3 bases and J by 3 bases, and 18 bases separated the two germline ends. The DNA of the CDR3 is TGTGCCACCAGCAGCACCAATAGAGGGGGTAGCTACGAGCAGTACTTC. It encodes CATSSTNRGGSYEQYF.

The chain carries TRBV28 and TRBJ2-7; D may be TRBD2 (5 bases). The CDR3 has 13 residues. The V and J ends lost 5 bases and 3 bases respectively, with 11 bases between them. Germline assignment: CDR1 MDHEN and CDR2 SYDVKM. The CDR3 here is CASSITSIYEQYF. The CDR3 DNA reads as TGTGCCAGCAGTATTACTAGTATCTACGAGCAGTACTTC.

This clone rates as medium-sized. J is TRBJ2-6 and V is TRBV5-1; the D call may be TRBD1 or TRBD2 (6 bases each). The V and J ends lost 2 bases and 2 bases respectively, with 11 bases between them. Germline V gives CDR1 SGHRS, CDR2 YFSETQ. This CDR3 is 16 amino acids long. The CDR3 reads CASSLQGGAGANVLTF. CDR3 DNA sequence: TGCGCCAGCAGCTTACAGGGAGGCGCTGGGGCCAACGTCCTGACTTTC.

The V gene is TRBV27, the J gene TRBJ2-2, with D possibly TRBD1 on 5 matching bases. This CDR3 has 16 residues. The germline V and J ends were trimmed by 3 bases and 1 base, with 12 bases remaining between them. The V gene's germline CDR1 is MNHEY and CDR2 SMNVEV (reference sequence). The CDR3: CASSFLVQENTGELFF. CDR3 nucleotide sequence: TGTGCCAGCAGTTTCTTGGTACAGGAGAACACCGGGGAGCTGTTTTTT.

This clone was recorded many times. A single base separates this from a much larger clone, so it may be a read error. The gene calls are TRBV12-3 or TRBV12-4 and TRBJ1-2; TRBD1 matches at 7 bases. The ends lost 6 bases at V and 7 bases at J; junction bases unmatched: 8. There are 13 residues in the CDR3. The CDR3 sequence is CASSQGQKTGYTF. CDR3 DNA sequence: TGTGCCAGCAGCCAGGGACAGAAGACTGGCTACACCTTC.

By proportion, this clone is medium-sized (0.01 to 0.1%). The chain is built from TRBV5-1 and TRBJ2-6; TRBD2 aligns across 9 bases. V lost 2 bases and J lost 4; bases outside the gene matches: 4. The CDR3 sequence is 16 residues long. Germline CDR1 reads SGHRS; CDR2 reads YFSETQ. CDR3 loop: CASSFAGGLGANVLTF. The CDR3 DNA sequence: TGCGCCAGCAGCTTCGCGGGAGGGCTAGGGGCCAACGTCCTGACTTTC.

CDR3 nucleotides: TGTGCCAGCAGCTTAGGTACTAGCGGGGGCACAGATACGCAGTATTTT. Translated: CASSLGTSGGTDTQYF. The rearrangement links TRBV11-2 to TRBJ2-3; 10 positions agree with TRBD2. V shed 1 base, J shed 1 base, and the junction held 2 bases outside the gene matches. This CDR3 spans 16 amino acids. Germline CDR1 and CDR2: SGHAT and FQNNGV.

The gene calls are TRBV19 and TRBJ1-2; 7 bases agree with TRBD1. The CDR3 totals 14 residues. The V and J ends lost 3 bases and 6 bases, in that order; junction bases with no gene match: 7. From germline, CDR1 is LNHDA and CDR2 SQIVND (reference sequence). CDR3 nucleotides: TGTGCCAGTAGTATTACGAGGGGACAGAATGGCTACACCTTC. Amino acids: CASSITRGQNGYTF.

This clone was counted at least ten times. This sequence joins TRBV2 and TRBJ2-5; 9 bases are shared with TRBD2. The junction had 10 bases not matched to a gene; V was cut back by 3 bases and J by 5 bases. Per the germline V gene, CDR1 is SNHLY and CDR2 is FYNNEI. The CDR3 runs 16 residues. The CDR3 here is CASSEWLAGAGETQYF. The CDR3 DNA reads as TGTGCCAGCAGTGAGTGGTTAGCGGGAGCTGGGGAGACCCAGTACTTC.

This clone was counted ten times or more. This sequence joins TRBV5-1 and TRBJ1-1; no definite D call. V gave up 3 bases and J gave up 8 bases, with 11 bases separating them. The CDR3 has 12 residues. Germline V lookup: CDR1 SGHRS, CDR2 YFSETQ. CDR3 sequence reads: CASSSGWQEAFF. Here the CDR3 DNA reads TGCGCCAGCAGCTCAGGATGGCAGGAAGCTTTCTTT.